This paragraph covers one T cell receptor beta chain sequence. The antigen is unknown. A much larger clonotype is one base distant, so this may be a read error. This CDR3 is 17 amino acids long. CDR1 and CDR2 (germline): MNHEY, SVGEGT. This sample was included in a study of T cells after yellow fever vaccination. TCRdb recomputed calls from the 5' RACE reads with MiXCR, one row per CDR3 protein. Here the sample spans about 300,000 distinct CDR3 sequences, around 10% being singletons. Overall study results and limits: A limited proportion of clonotypes was detected within both the CD4 and CD8 compartments.

Source: CD4+ T cells sorted from PBMCs, taken 5 days after the yellow fever booster vaccination. V gene TRBV6-2 or TRBV6-3 combines with J gene TRBJ2-5; D ambiguous. This receptor was obtained from a man aged 18 to 30 who received the YFV17D yellow fever vaccine. The CDR3 DNA is TGTGCCATCAGTTACTCACCATTCGACACCGCCAGGACCACCCAGTACTTC. It translates to CAISYSPFDTARTTQYF.